This TCR beta chain was captured by sequencing in a study of T cells in Graves' hyperthyroidism and ophthalmopathy. As for this clonotype: Its antigen is still unknown.

TCR beta CDR3 sequences were amplified from RNA transcripts. When the TCR CDR3 underwent first-round RT-PCR, the HTBI primer set was used. One entry per CDR3 protein results from TCRdb running MiXCR on the multiplex PCR reads. The sample gives fewer than 900,000 distinct CDR3 sequences, approximately 16% of which show up once; under 8.5% is in the top ten. Between the trimmed V and J ends, which lost 1 base and 4 bases, there was a span of 10 bases. Germline V lookup: CDR1 SGHTA, CDR2 FQGNSA. The CDR3 runs to 14 residues. Study-level points and caveats: Also found in blood were most expanded thyroid clonotypes above 0.001.

The sequenced sample was blood. The chain combines TRBV7-2 with TRBJ1-1; D gene ambiguous. The TCR comes from a man between 18 and 29 years old with Graves' hyperthyroidism. CDR3 region: CASSLEGMVTEAFF. CDR3 nucleotides: TGTGCCAGCAGCTTAGAGGGAATGGTCACTGAAGCTTTCTTT.